The 8 T cell receptor beta chains presented below share a single source sample, sequenced in a study of OX40 agonist ivuxolimab in advanced cancers. Clones were sequenced by immunoSEQ multiplex PCR, and TCRdb holds only the in-frame ones, with some missing. The table has 56,000 or so clones, roughly 80% seen once; the top ten hold 3% to 4.5%. Sequenced material: CD4+ or CD8+ T cells sorted from blood, taken in a trial of the OX40 agonist ivuxolimab. These receptors were collected from an adult with an advanced solid tumor such as melanoma, head and neck, liver or kidney cancer.

The CDR3 protein is CASSLVSPDEQFF. CDR3 nucleotide sequence: TGTGCCAGCAGCTTAGTTAGTCCGGATGAGCAGTTCTTC. The chain recombines TRBV7-8 with TRBJ2-1; no clear D gene. The ends were cut back, 1 base at V and 8 bases at J, with 9 bases in the middle. The CDR3 has 13 residues. Per germline, CDR1 SGHVS and CDR2 FQNEAQ.

The chain joins TRBV7-8 to TRBJ1-5; no firm D call. This CDR3 has 14 amino acids. Trimming removed 5 bases at V and 0 bases at J, with 8 bases between. The V gene's germline CDR1 is SGHVS and CDR2 FQNEAQ. CDR3 amino acids: CASSGGFSNQPQHF. The CDR3 bases are TGTGCCAGCAGCGGTGGTTTTAGCAATCAGCCCCAGCATTTT.

The chain is built from TRBV18 and TRBJ2-5; TRBD2 agrees at 13 bases. The DNA end favors TRBJ2-7, so the J call may be wrong. The CDR3 totals 16 residues. CDR1 is KGHSH, CDR2 LQKENI, per germline. As DNA, the CDR3 is TGTGCCAGCTCCCGACTAGCGGGGGGTTCAGGTGACGAGCAGTACTTC. Residues: CASSRLAGGSGDEQYF.

This clone was counted only a few times. The chain employs TRBV2 and TRBJ2-3, with D unresolved. Germline V gives CDR1 SNHLY, CDR2 FYNNEI. This CDR3 region has 11 residues. Trimming removed 6 bases at V and 6 bases at J, with 7 bases between. CDR3 coding DNA: TGTGCCAGCAGGGCACAGGATACGCAGTATTTT. Amino acid sequence: CASRAQDTQYF.

The chain carries TRBV28 and TRBJ1-6; no reliable D call. There are 13 residues in the CDR3. Per germline, CDR1 MDHEN and CDR2 SYDVKM. V shed 8 bases and J shed 9 bases, with 14 bases lying between them. CDR3 loop: CASGDHGSSPLHF. The CDR3 region has the DNA TGTGCCAGCGGCGACCATGGGTCTTCACCCCTCCACTTT.

This clone appeared a few times. CDR3 residues: CASSFGGDYEQFF. In DNA form, the CDR3 reads TGTGCCAGCAGCTTCGGGGGGGACTATGAGCAGTTCTTC. The rearrangement joins TRBV7-3 to TRBJ2-1; 8 bases fit TRBD2. Germline CDR1 and CDR2: SGHTA and FQGTGA. Trimming at V came to 3 bases and at J to 8 bases, leaving 3 bases not matched to a gene. The CDR3 runs 13 residues.

The CDR3 sequence: CASSIDRVAGPHNEQFF. CDR3 sequence (DNA): TGTGCCAGTAGTATAGATCGGGTAGCGGGCCCCCACAATGAGCAGTTCTTC. V and J are TRBV19 and TRBJ2-1; TRBD2 agrees at 7 bases. The CDR3 contains 17 residues. Germline assignment: CDR1 LNHDA and CDR2 SQIVND (reference sequence). With V trimmed by 0 bases and J by 5 bases, 10 bases remained unmatched.

The chain links TRBV9 to TRBJ1-6; D remains ambiguous. CDR1 and CDR2 from the germline V gene are SGDLS and YYNGEE. The ends were cut back, 7 bases at V and 2 bases at J, with 7 bases in the middle. This CDR3 is 13 amino acids long. CDR3 sequence reads: CASSGTYNSPLHF. The CDR3 bases are TGTGCCAGCTCCGGGACCTATAATTCACCCCTCCACTTT.